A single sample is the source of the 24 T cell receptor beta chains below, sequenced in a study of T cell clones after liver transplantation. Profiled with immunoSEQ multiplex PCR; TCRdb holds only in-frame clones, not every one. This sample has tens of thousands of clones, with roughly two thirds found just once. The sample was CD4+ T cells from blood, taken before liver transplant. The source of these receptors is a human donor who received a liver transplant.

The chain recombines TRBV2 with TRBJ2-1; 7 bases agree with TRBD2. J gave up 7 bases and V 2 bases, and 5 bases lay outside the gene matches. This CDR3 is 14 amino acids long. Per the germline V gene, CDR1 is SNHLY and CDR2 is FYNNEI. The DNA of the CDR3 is TGTGCCAGCAGTGAAAGGGAGGGGCGGAATGAGCAGTTCTTC. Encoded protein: CASSEREGRNEQFF.

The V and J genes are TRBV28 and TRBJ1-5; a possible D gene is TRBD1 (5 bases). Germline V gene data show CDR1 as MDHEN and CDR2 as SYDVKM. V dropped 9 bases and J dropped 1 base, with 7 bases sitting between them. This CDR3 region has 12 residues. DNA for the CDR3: TGTGCCAGTGGGGGGAGCAATCAGCCCCAGCATTTT. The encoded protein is CASGGSNQPQHF.

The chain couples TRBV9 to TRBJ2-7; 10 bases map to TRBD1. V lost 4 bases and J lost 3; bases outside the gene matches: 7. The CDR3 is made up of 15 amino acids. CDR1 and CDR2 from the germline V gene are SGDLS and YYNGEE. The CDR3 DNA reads TGTGCCAGCAGCAACCGGGACAGGGGTGTCTACGAGCAGTACTTC. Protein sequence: CASSNRDRGVYEQYF.

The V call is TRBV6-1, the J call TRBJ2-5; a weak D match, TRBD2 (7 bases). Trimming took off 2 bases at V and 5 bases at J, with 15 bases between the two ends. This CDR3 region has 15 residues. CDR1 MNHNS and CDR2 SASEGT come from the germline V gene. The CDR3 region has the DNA TGTGCCAGCAGTGAATCCGCGGGGGCTGAGGAGACCCAGTACTTC. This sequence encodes CASSESAGAEETQYF.

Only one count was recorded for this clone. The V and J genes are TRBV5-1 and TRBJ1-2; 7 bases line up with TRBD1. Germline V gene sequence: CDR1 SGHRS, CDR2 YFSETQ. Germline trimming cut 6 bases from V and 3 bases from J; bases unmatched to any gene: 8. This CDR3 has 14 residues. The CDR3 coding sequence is TGCGCCAGCAATAAAGGGACAGACGACTATGGCTACACCTTC. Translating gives CASNKGTDDYGYTF.

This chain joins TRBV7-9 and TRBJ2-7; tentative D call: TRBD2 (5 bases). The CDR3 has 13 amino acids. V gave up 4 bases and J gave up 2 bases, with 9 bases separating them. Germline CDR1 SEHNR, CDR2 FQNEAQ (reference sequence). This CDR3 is CASSSGRAYEQYF. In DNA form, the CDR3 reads TGTGCCAGCAGCTCTGGGAGAGCCTACGAGCAGTACTTC.

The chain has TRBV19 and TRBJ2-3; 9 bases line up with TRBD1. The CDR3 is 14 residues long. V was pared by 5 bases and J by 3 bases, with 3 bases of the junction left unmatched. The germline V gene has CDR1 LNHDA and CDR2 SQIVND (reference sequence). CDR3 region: CASSPGTGTDTQYF. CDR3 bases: TGTGCCAGTAGTCCGGGGACAGGGACAGATACGCAGTATTTT.

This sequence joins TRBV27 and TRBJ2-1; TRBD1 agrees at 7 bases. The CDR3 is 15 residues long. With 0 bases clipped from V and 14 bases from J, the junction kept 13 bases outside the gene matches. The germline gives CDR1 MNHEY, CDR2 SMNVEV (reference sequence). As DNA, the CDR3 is TGTGCCAGCAGTTTATCGAGACAGGGTCATCCCAGCAAGTTCTTC. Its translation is CASSLSRQGHPSKFF.

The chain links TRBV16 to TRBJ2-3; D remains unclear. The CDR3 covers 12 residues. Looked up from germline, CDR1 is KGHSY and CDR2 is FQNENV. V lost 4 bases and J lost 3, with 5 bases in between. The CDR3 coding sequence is TGTGCCAGCAGCCCTAGAACAGATACGCAGTATTTT. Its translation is CASSPRTDTQYF.

The CDR3, as DNA: TGTGCCGCGGCTACCGACGGCCTCGGAAACACCATATATTTT. It translates to CAAATDGLGNTIYF. J is TRBJ1-3 and V is TRBV7-9; D remains unclear. Deletions cut 11 bases from V and 4 bases from J, with 18 bases between. This CDR3 contains 14 residues. From germline, CDR1 is SEHNR and CDR2 FQNEAQ (reference sequence).

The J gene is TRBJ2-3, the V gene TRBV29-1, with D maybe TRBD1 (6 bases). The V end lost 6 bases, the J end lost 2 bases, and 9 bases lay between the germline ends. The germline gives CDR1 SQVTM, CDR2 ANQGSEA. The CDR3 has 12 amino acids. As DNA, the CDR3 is TGCAGCGTACAGGGATCCACAGATACGCAGTATTTT. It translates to CSVQGSTDTQYF.

The CDR3 loop reads CASSHRRGGSNEQFF. The CDR3 DNA reads TGTGCCAGCAGCCACAGGCGGGGGGGTAGTAATGAGCAGTTCTTC. This chain joins TRBV6-5 and TRBJ2-1; 9 bases line up with TRBD2. After removal of 6 bases from V and 7 bases from J, the junction contained 10 bases not matched to a gene. The CDR3 length is 15 residues. Germline-derived CDR1 and CDR2 are MNHEY and SVGAGI.

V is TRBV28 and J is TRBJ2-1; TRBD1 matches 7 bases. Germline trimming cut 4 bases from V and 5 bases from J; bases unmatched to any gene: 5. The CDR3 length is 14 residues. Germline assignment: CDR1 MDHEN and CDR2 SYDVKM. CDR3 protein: CASSSGQINNEQFF. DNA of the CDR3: TGTGCCAGCAGTTCGGGACAGATCAACAATGAGCAGTTCTTC.

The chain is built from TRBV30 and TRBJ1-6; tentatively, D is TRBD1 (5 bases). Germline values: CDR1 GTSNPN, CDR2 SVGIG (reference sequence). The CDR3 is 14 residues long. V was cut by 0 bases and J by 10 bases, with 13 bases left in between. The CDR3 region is CAWSVDRGGSPLHF. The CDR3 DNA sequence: TGTGCCTGGAGTGTAGATAGGGGTGGCTCACCCCTCCACTTT.

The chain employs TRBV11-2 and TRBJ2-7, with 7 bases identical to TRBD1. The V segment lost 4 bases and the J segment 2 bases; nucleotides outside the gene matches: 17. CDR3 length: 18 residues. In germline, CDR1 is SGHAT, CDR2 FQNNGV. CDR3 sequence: CASSSLYRQGERTYEQYF. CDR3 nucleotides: TGTGCCAGCAGCTCGCTCTATAGACAGGGAGAAAGGACCTACGAGCAGTACTTC.

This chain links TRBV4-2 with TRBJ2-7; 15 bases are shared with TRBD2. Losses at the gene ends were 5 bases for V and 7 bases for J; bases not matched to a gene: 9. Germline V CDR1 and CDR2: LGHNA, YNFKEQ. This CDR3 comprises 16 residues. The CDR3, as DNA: TGTGCCAGCAGCATCTGGACTAGCGGGGGGGCGCAGGAGCAGTACTTC. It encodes CASSIWTSGGAQEQYF.

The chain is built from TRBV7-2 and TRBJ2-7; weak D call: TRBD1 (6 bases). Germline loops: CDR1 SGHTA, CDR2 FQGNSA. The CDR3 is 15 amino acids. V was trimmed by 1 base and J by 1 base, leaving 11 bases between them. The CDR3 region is CASSLEKDRSYEQYF. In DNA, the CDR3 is TGTGCCAGCAGCTTAGAGAAGGACAGATCCTACGAGCAGTACTTC.

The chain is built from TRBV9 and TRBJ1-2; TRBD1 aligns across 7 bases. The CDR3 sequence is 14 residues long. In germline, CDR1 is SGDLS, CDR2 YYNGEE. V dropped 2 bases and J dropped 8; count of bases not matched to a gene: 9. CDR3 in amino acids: CASSVWTGPEGYTF. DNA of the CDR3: TGTGCCAGCAGCGTCTGGACAGGCCCAGAAGGCTACACCTTC.

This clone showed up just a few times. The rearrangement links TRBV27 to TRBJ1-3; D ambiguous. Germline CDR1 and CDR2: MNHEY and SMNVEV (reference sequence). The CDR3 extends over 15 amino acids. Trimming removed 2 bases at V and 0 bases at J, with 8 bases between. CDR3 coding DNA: TGTGCCAGCAGTTTAGCGTCAGGCTCTGGAAACACCATATATTTT. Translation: CASSLASGSGNTIYF.

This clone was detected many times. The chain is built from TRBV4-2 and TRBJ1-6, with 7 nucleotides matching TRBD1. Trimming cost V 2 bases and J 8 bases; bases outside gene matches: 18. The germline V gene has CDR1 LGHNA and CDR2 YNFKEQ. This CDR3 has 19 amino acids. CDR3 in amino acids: CASSQRVLRTGGSDSPLHF. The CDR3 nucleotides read TGTGCCAGCAGCCAAAGGGTCCTAAGGACAGGAGGAAGTGATTCACCCCTCCACTTT.

DNA of the CDR3: TGTGCCAGCAGCCGCAGCCCAGGGATTGTCGATGAAAAACTGTTTTTT. This gives the protein CASSRSPGIVDEKLFF. The chain combines TRBV7-6 with TRBJ1-4; the D gene is possibly TRBD1 (5 bases). Trimming removed 5 bases at V and 6 bases at J, with 19 bases between. This CDR3 contains 16 residues. Per the germline V gene, CDR1 is SGHVS and CDR2 is FNYEAQ.

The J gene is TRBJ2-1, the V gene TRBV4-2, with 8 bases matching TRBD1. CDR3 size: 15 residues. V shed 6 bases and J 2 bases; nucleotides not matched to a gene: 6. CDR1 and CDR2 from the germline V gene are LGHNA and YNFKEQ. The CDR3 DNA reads TGTGCCAGCAGGGTGACAGGGGAAGCCTACAATGAGCAGTTCTTC. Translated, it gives CASRVTGEAYNEQFF.

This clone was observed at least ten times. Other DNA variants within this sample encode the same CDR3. The CDR3 region has the DNA TGTGCCTGGAGTGTACAGGGGGCCTATGGCTACACCTTC. Translating it yields CAWSVQGAYGYTF. This rearrangement joins TRBV30 to TRBJ1-2, with 9 bases aligning to TRBD1. The CDR3 covers 13 residues. The trim removed 0 bases at V and 4 bases at J, leaving 0 bases unmatched. From germline, CDR1 is GTSNPN and CDR2 SVGIG (reference sequence).

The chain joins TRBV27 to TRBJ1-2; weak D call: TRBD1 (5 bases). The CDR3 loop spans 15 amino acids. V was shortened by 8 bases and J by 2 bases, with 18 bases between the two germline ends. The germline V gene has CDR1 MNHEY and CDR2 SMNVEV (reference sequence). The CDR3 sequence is CASGDEGAGNYGYTF. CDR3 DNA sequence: TGTGCCAGCGGCGACGAAGGAGCAGGGAACTATGGCTACACCTTC.